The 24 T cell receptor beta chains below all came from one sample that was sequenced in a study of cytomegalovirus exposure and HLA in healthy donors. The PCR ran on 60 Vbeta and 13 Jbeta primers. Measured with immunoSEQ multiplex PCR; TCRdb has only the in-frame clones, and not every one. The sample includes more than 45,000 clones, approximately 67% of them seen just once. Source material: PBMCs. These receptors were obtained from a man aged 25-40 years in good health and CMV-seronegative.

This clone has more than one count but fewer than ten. CDR3 in amino acids: CASSEAGSSRHSPLHF. CDR3 DNA: TGTGCCAGCAGTGAAGCCGGGTCCTCGAGACATTCACCCCTCCACTTT. The chain has TRBV6-1 and TRBJ1-6, with unresolved D. Germline V gene sequence: CDR1 MNHNS, CDR2 SASEGT. Deletions cut 0 bases from V and 8 bases from J, with 14 bases between. The CDR3 loop spans 16 amino acids.

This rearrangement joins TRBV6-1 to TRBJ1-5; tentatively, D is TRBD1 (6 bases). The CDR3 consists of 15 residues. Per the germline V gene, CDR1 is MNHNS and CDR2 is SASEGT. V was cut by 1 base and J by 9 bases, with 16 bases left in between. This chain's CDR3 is CASSEGSPGARPQHF. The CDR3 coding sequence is TGTGCCAGCAGTGAAGGGAGCCCAGGGGCACGGCCCCAGCATTTT.

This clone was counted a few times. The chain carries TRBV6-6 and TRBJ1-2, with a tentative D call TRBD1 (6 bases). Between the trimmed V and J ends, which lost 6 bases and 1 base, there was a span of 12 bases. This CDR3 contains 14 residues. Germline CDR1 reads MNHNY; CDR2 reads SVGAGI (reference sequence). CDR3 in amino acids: CASRGRTDNYGYTF. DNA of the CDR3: TGTGCCAGCAGGGGGCGGACAGATAACTATGGCTACACCTTC.

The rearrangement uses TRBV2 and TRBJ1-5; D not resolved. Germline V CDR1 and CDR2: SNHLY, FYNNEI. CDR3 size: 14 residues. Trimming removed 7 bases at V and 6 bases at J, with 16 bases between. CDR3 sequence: CASTGEAGAQPQHF. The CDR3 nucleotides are TGTGCCAGCACCGGGGAGGCCGGCGCTCAGCCCCAGCATTTT.

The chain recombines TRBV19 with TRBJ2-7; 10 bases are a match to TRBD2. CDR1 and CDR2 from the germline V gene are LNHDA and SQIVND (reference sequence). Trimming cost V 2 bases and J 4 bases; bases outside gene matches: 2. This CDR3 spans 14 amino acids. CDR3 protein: CASSILAGVYEQYF. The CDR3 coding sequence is TGTGCCAGTAGTATACTAGCGGGAGTTTACGAGCAGTACTTC.

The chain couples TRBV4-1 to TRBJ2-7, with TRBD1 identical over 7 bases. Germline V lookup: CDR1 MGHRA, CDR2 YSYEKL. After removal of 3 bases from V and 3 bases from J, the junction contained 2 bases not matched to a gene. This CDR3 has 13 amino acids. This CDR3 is CASSHGDSYEQYF. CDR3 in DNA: TGCGCCAGCAGCCACGGGGACAGCTACGAGCAGTACTTC.

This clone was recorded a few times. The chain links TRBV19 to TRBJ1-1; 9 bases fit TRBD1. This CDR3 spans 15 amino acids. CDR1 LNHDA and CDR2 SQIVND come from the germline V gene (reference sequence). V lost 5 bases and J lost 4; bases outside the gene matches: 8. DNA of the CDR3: TGTGCCAGTAGTTTGGGACAGGGCCAAGTCACTGAAGCTTTCTTT. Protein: CASSLGQGQVTEAFF.

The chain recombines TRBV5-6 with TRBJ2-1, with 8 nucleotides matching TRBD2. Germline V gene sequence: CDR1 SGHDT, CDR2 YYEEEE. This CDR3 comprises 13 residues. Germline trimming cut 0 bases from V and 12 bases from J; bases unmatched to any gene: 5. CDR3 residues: CASSLALSGGQFF. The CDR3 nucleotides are TGTGCCAGCAGCTTGGCCTTGAGCGGGGGGCAGTTCTTC.

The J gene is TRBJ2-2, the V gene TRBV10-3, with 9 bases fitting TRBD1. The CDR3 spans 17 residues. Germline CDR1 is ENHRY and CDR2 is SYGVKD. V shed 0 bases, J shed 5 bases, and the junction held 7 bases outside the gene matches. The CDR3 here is CAISESRQGVRTGELFF. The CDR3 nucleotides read TGTGCCATCAGTGAGTCAAGACAGGGGGTACGAACCGGGGAGCTGTTTTTT.

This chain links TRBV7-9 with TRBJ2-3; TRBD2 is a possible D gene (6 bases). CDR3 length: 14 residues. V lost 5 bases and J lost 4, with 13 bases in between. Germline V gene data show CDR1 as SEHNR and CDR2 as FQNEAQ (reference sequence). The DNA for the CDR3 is TGTGCCAGCAGCCCCTCTCGACTAGCAGATACGCAGTATTTT. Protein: CASSPSRLADTQYF. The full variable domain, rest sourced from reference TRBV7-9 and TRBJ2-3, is DTGVSQNPRHKITKRGQNVTFRCDPISEHNRLYWYRQTLGQGPEFLTYFQNEAQLEKSRLLSDRFSAERPKGSFSTLEIQRTEQGDSAMYLCASSPSRLADTQYFGPGTRLTVL.

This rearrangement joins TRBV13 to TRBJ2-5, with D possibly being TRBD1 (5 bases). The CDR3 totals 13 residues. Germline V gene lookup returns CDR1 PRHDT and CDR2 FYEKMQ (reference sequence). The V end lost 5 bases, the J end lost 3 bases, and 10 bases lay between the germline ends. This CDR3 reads CASSHDSKETQYF. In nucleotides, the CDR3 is TGTGCCAGCAGCCACGACAGTAAAGAGACCCAGTACTTC.

The CDR3 loop is CAISDGFEQYF. CDR3 DNA sequence: TGTGCCATAAGTGACGGGTTCGAGCAGTACTTC. V gene TRBV6-5 combines with J gene TRBJ2-7; no firm D call. In germline, CDR1 is MNHEY, CDR2 SVGAGI. Trimming removed 10 bases at V and 6 bases at J, with 13 bases between. The CDR3 is 11 residues long.

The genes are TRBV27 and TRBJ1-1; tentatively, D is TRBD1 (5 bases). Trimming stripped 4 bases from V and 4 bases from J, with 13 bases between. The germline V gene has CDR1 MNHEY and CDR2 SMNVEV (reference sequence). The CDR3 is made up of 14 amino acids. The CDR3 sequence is CASSWGGGSTEAFF. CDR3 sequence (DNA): TGTGCCAGCAGTTGGGGGGGAGGGAGCACTGAAGCTTTCTTT.

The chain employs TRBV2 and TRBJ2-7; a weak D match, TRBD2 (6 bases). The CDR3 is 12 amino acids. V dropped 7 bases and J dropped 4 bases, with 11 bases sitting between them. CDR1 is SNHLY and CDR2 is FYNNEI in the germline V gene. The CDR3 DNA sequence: TGTGCCAGCATGGGCGGGACGTACGAGCAGTACTTC. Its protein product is CASMGGTYEQYF.

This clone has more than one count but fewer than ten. The CDR3 region has the DNA TGCGCCAGCAGTGAGCTCCTAGCGTCTTCCTACGAGCAGTACTTC. It specifies CASSELLASSYEQYF. This chain uses TRBV10-2 with TRBJ2-7; tentatively, D is TRBD2 (6 bases). Deletions cut 2 bases from V and 1 base from J, with 12 bases between. The V gene's germline CDR1 is WSHSY and CDR2 SAAADI. CDR3 size: 15 residues.

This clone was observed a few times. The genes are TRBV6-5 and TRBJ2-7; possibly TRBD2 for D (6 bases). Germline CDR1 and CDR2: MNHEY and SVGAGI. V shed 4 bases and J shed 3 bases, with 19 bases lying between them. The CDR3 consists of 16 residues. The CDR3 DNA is TGTGCCAGCAGTTCATACGGGGGTTTATGGGTCTACGAGCAGTACTTC. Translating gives CASSSYGGLWVYEQYF.

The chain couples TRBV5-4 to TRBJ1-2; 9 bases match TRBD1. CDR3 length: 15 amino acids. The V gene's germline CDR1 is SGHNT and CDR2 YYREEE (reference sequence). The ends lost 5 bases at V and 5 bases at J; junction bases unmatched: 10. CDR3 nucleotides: TGTGCCAGCAGTCACAGGGGGACAGGGTTGTATGGCTACACCTTC. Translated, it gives CASSHRGTGLYGYTF.

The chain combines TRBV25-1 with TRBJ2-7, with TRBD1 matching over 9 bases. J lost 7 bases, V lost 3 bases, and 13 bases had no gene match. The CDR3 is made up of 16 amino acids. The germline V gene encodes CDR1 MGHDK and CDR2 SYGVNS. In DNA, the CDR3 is TGTGCCAGCAGTGAGGCCGTTACAGGGGGCTTGAGAGAGCAGTACTTC. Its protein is CASSEAVTGGLREQYF.

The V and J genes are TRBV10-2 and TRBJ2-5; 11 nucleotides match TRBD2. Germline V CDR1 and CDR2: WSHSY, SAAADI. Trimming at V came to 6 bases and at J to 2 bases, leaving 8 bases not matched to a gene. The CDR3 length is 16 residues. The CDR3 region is CASRFAGTSGQETQYF. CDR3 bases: TGCGCCAGCAGATTTGCCGGGACTAGCGGTCAAGAGACCCAGTACTTC.

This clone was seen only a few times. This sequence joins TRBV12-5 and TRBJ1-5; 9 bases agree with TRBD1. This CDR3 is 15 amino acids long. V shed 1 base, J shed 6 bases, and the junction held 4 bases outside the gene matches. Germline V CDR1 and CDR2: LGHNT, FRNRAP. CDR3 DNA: TGTGCTAGTGGTTTGGCCGGGACAGGGCTTCAGCCCCAGCATTTT. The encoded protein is CASGLAGTGLQPQHF.

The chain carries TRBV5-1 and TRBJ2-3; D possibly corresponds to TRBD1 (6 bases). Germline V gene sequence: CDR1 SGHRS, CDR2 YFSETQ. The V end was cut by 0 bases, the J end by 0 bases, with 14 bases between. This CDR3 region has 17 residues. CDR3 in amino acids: CASSLGYGTTSTDTQYF. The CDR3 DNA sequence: TGCGCCAGCAGCTTGGGGTACGGGACAACTAGCACAGATACGCAGTATTTT.

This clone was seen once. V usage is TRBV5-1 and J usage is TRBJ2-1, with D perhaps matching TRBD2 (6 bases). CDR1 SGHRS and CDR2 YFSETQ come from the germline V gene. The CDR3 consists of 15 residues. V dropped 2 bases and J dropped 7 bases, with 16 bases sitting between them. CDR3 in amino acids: CASSLLPSGGNEQFF. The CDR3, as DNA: TGCGCCAGCAGCTTACTACCGAGTGGGGGGAATGAGCAGTTCTTC.

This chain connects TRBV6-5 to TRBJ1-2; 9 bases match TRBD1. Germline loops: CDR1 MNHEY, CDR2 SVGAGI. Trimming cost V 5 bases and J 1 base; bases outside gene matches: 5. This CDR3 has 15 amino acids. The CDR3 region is CASSRDRVNNYGYTF. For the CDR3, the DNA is TGTGCCAGCAGTCGGGACAGGGTGAATAACTATGGCTACACCTTC.

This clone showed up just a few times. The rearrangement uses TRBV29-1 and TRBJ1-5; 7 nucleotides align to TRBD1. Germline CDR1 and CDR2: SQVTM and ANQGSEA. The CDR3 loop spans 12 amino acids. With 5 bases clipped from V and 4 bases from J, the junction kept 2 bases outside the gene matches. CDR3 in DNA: TGCAGCGTTAGACAGGGAAATCAGCCCCAGCATTTT. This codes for CSVRQGNQPQHF.